This is a list of T cell receptor beta chains from one sample in a study of identifying expanded T cells in peripheral blood. Clones were read by immunoSEQ multiplex PCR, and TCRdb kept only the in-frame ones, dropping some. The sample holds some 75,000 clones, approximately 87% seen once. Sequencing input: blood. These receptors all stem from a person between 18 and 75 years old in good health. Both conserved end residues are part of each CDR3. The D gene is left open where the match is weak. For some rows the clone size is stated as once, few or many, or as a class when expanded; others skip it.

CDR3 length	D gene	V gene	clone size	J gene	CDR3 DNA	CDR3 protein
16	TRBD1	TRBV7-2	NA	TRBJ2-5	TGTGCCAGCAGCTTAGGAGACAGGGGGCGGCGAGAGACCCAGTACTTC	CASSLGDRGRRETQYF
14	NA	TRBV5-1	NA	TRBJ1-1	TGCGCCAGCAGTTCAACCTCCGGGAGCACTGAAGCTTTCTTT	CASSSTSGSTEAFF
15	TRBD2	TRBV13	once	TRBJ2-7	TGTGCCAGCAGCCCACGGACTAGCGGCGCCTACGAGCAGTACTTC	CASSPRTSGAYEQYF
16	TRBD1	TRBV11-2	NA	TRBJ2-7	TGTGCCAGCAGCTCCGTGGACAGGCCCCCGGTCTACGAGCAGTACTTC	CASSSVDRPPVYEQYF
16	NA	TRBV2	once	TRBJ2-3	TGTGCCAGCAGTAAAAGCGGGCTAGCCTACACAGATACGCAGTATTTT	CASSKSGLAYTDTQYF
15	NA	TRBV28	NA	TRBJ2-1	TGTGCCAGCACGATACTCAGAAGCTCCTACAATGAGCAGTTCTTC	CASTILRSSYNEQFF
14	TRBD1	TRBV19	NA	TRBJ1-4	TGTGCCAGTAACACAGGGGGCGAGGTTGAAAAACTGTTTTTT	CASNTGGEVEKLFF
13	NA	TRBV30	NA	TRBJ2-3	TGTGCCTGGAGGATTGGAATGAGAGATACGCAGTATTTT	CAWRIGMRDTQYF
16	NA	TRBV25-1	NA	TRBJ1-5	TGTGCCAGCAGTGAATCGGCGTATTATAGCAATCAGCCCCAGCATTTT	CASSESAYYSNQPQHF
12	NA	TRBV5-1	once	TRBJ2-4	TGCGCCAGCAGCACCACAGGGTTGGTGAACGTGTTC	CASSTTGLVNVF
16	TRBD2	TRBV4-3	NA	TRBJ2-1	TGCGCCAGCAGCCCCAGTAGCGGGGGGGCTTACAATGAGCAGTTCTTC	CASSPSSGGAYNEQFF
15	TRBD1	TRBV5-4	NA	TRBJ2-3	TGTGCCAGCAGCCTTGACAGGGCAGGCACAGATACGCAGTATTTT	CASSLDRAGTDTQYF
15	NA	TRBV7-9	few	TRBJ1-4	TGTGCCAGCAGCCCAACTACCGACAGTAATGAAAAACTGTTTTTT	CASSPTTDSNEKLFF
13	TRBD2	TRBV7-3	NA	TRBJ2-1	TGTGCCAGCAGCTCCCAGGCCGGGACTAGCCCTTTCTTC	CASSSQAGTSPFF
15	TRBD2	TRBV5-1	NA	TRBJ2-5	TGCGCCAGCAGCTTACTAGCGGGGGGCCAAGAGACCCAGTACTTC	CASSLLAGGQETQYF
14	NA	TRBV25-1	once	TRBJ2-3	TGTGCCAGCAGTGAATCCGGGGGAACAGATACGCAGTATTTT	CASSESGGTDTQYF
15	TRBD2	TRBV13	once	TRBJ2-5	TGTGCCAGCCAGGATAGCGGGGGTGTGCAAGAGACCCAGTACTTC	CASQDSGGVQETQYF
16	TRBD2	TRBV10-3	NA	TRBJ2-5	TGTGCCATCAGTGTGGGGAGCGGGGGGTACCAAGAGACCCAGTACTTC	CAISVGSGGYQETQYF
15	TRBD1	TRBV28	NA	TRBJ1-2	TGTGCCAGCAGTTCACTCGGGACAGGGATGGACGGCTACACCTTC	CASSSLGTGMDGYTF
15	NA	TRBV7-3	NA	TRBJ2-7	TGTGCCAGCAGCTTAACCCCAGGACAGTCCTACGAGCAGTACTTC	CASSLTPGQSYEQYF
14	NA	TRBV6-5	once	TRBJ1-1	TGTGCCTCCATTCCCAGTTGGGGAGCCACTGAAGCTTTCTTT	CASIPSWGATEAFF
14	NA	TRBV18	NA	TRBJ2-7	TGTGCCAGCTCACCCATAGACGGGAGAGACGAGCAGTACTTC	CASSPIDGRDEQYF
14	TRBD1	TRBV19	NA	TRBJ1-2	TGTGCCAGTAGTATCCCGTACAGGGGCGATGGCTACACCTTC	CASSIPYRGDGYTF
17	TRBD1	TRBV4-1	NA	TRBJ2-5	TGCGCCAGCAGCCAAGTGGACAGGGGGCGAAGCCAAGAGACCCAGTACTTC	CASSQVDRGRSQETQYF
12	NA	TRBV28	NA	TRBJ1-5	TGTGCCAGCAGTGCGGGCAATCAGCCCCAGCATTTT	CASSAGNQPQHF
14	NA	TRBV13	NA	TRBJ2-3	TGTGCCAGCAGCTTGTTCCGCGGCACAGATACGCAGTATTTT	CASSLFRGTDTQYF
17	TRBD2	TRBV5-5	NA	TRBJ2-2	TGTGCCAGCAGAGTTAGACTAGCGGGGGGATACACCGGGGAGCTGTTTTTT	CASRVRLAGGYTGELFF
14	NA	TRBV19	NA	TRBJ1-1	TGTGCCAGTAGTCCAGGGAGGGGCTTCACTGAAGCTTTCTTT	CASSPGRGFTEAFF
13	NA	TRBV27	NA	TRBJ1-4	TGTGCCAGCAGTTTCCAGCCAAATGAAAAACTGTTTTTT	CASSFQPNEKLFF
15	TRBD1	TRBV11-2	NA	TRBJ1-1	TGTGCCAGCAGCACCAGACGGACAGGGAGCACTGAAGCTTTCTTT	CASSTRRTGSTEAFF
12	NA	TRBV7-8	NA	TRBJ2-7	TGTGCCAGCAGCTTAGCGGTACGCGAGCAGTACTTC	CASSLAVREQYF
17	NA	TRBV18	NA	TRBJ1-6	TGTGCCAGCTCACGACGTCGGGATCCCAACTATAATTCACCCCTCCACTTT	CASSRRRDPNYNSPLHF
20	NA	TRBV14	NA	TRBJ1-1	TGTGCCAGCGCTTTAACTCGGGGGGACCCGGCGGCCCTGGGGGACACTGAAGCTTTCTTT	CASALTRGDPAALGDTEAFF
17	TRBD2	TRBV19	NA	TRBJ2-7	TGTGCCAGTAGTATGGGTAAAGCGGGAGGCAGAGTGAACGAGCAGTACTTC	CASSMGKAGGRVNEQYF
15	NA	TRBV6-4	NA	TRBJ1-3	TGTGCCAGCAGTGACTCGTGGGGGCTTGGAAACACCATATATTTT	CASSDSWGLGNTIYF
13	NA	TRBV15	NA	TRBJ1-2	TGTGCCACCAGCAAATATGATCAGGGCGGCTACACCTTC	CATSKYDQGGYTF
15	NA	TRBV7-2	NA	TRBJ1-1	TGTGCCAGCAGCTCCACAGGACAGAGAAACACTGAAGCTTTCTTT	CASSSTGQRNTEAFF